The present T cell receptor beta chain was sequenced within a study of blood T cell repertoires in COVID-19. Overall study context: The samples span acute and convalescent COVID-19 from the United States, Italy and Spain. From T cells, B-cell-depleted T cells, or PBMCs came the material, which was cDNA or gDNA.

The table came from immunoSEQ multiplex PCR; TCRdb's copy has only in-frame clones and leaves some out. The sample comprises 120,000 or so clones, more than 70% of which are singletons, and less than 2% rests with the top ten. This clone came up once. Material for sequencing was peripheral blood. This receptor was obtained from a human donor in a cohort sampled during active COVID-19.

The CDR3 coding sequence is TGTGCCAGCAGTAACAGGGACATGAACACTGAAGCTTTCTTT. Protein: CASSNRDMNTEAFF. This chain connects TRBV27 to TRBJ1-1, with D perhaps matching TRBD1 (6 bases). CDR3 length: 14 amino acids. Trimming took off 5 bases at V and 0 bases at J, with 10 bases between the two ends. Per germline, CDR1 MNHEY and CDR2 SMNVEV (reference sequence).